One sample yielded the 7 T cell receptor beta chains listed below, sequenced in a study of beta chain features in type 1 diabetes. Every isolated RNA sample was fully reverse transcribed, so sequencing captured expressed TCRB transcripts. Assay: immunoSEQ multiplex PCR; the TCRdb copy retains only in-frame clones and omits some. The sample consists of 350,000 to 450,000 clones, approximately 15% of them appearing once. Sequencing was carried out using naive CD4+ T cells from blood. All receptors come from a man between 25 and 39 years old in good health.

The rearrangement uses TRBV4-1 and TRBJ2-3, with D possibly TRBD2 on 5 matching bases. The CDR3 is made up of 16 amino acids. Deletions cut 1 base from V and 0 bases from J, with 11 bases between. Germline lookup yields CDR1 MGHRA and CDR2 YSYEKL. The CDR3 region is CASSQVARTSTDTQYF. The DNA of the CDR3 is TGCGCCAGCAGCCAAGTCGCCAGGACTAGCACAGATACGCAGTATTTT.

This clone was found a few times. CDR3 residues: CASSVAEQGGGYTF. In DNA, the CDR3 is TGTGCCAGCAGCGTAGCTGAACAGGGTGGTGGCTACACCTTC. The rearrangement links TRBV9 to TRBJ1-2; D perhaps matches TRBD1 (6 bases). CDR1 is SGDLS and CDR2 is YYNGEE in the germline V gene. With 0 bases removed from V and 7 bases from J, the gap between germline ends came to 13 bases. This CDR3 is built from 14 residues.

This clone was observed a few times. The chain has TRBV9 and TRBJ2-4; D gene uncertain. The CDR3 has 15 residues. CDR1 SGDLS and CDR2 YYNGEE come from the germline V gene. V lost 0 bases and J lost 6, with 13 bases in between. CDR3 DNA sequence: TGTGCCAGCAGCGTAGCCGGGCAGCCCGGAAACATTCAGTACTTC. Translated: CASSVAGQPGNIQYF.

This chain connects TRBV29-1 to TRBJ2-4; maybe TRBD1 (7 bases). The CDR3 length is 13 residues. V was shortened by 5 bases and J by 8 bases, with 16 bases between the two germline ends. The V gene's germline CDR1 is SQVTM and CDR2 ANQGSEA. The DNA of the CDR3 is TGCAGCGTTCAGAGGGGGCGCGGGGACATTCAGTACTTC. Its translation is CSVQRGRGDIQYF.

V is TRBV5-6 and J is TRBJ2-2; D not resolved. CDR1 is SGHDT, CDR2 YYEEEE, per germline. The CDR3 runs 14 residues. V was clipped by 0 bases and J by 5 bases, with 8 bases between them. In nucleotides, the CDR3 is TGTGCCAGCAGCTTGGTGTTTGAGACCGGGGAGCTGTTTTTT. This encodes CASSLVFETGELFF.

This clone showed up just a few times. This chain links TRBV2 with TRBJ1-2; D possibly corresponds to TRBD1 (6 bases). CDR3 size: 14 residues. From germline, CDR1 is SNHLY and CDR2 FYNNEI. Trimming took 7 bases from V and 2 from J, leaving 14 bases between them. The CDR3 spells CASTRTAGNYGYTF. The CDR3 nucleotides read TGTGCCAGCACCAGGACAGCGGGGAACTATGGCTACACCTTC.

This clone was seen more than once but under ten times. This sequence joins TRBV30 and TRBJ1-2; D is unresolved. The CDR3 spans 15 residues. Germline CDR1 reads GTSNPN; CDR2 reads SVGIG (reference sequence). V was pared by 0 bases and J by 0 bases, with 11 bases between. CDR3 region: CAWSVRTVANYGYTF. The CDR3 DNA is TGTGCCTGGAGTGTAAGGACCGTCGCTAACTATGGCTACACCTTC.